Listed here are 27 T cell receptor beta chains from one sample, sequenced in a study of blood T cells in healthy people across ages. For the second PCR, which ran for roughly 7 to 11 cycles, a sample-barcoded 5' primer and a J-beta primer mix were used. Each CDR3 protein gets one entry after TCRdb re-called the 5' RACE reads with MiXCR. The sample holds about 780,000 distinct CDR3 sequences, around 50% seen once. Sequenced sample: blood. These TCRs come from an elderly man in good health.

The V call is TRBV7-9, the J call TRBJ2-3, with a tentative D call TRBD2 (5 bases). The length of the CDR3 is 14 residues. Trimming pared 5 bases from V and 5 bases from J, leaving 14 bases between. Germline assignment: CDR1 SEHNR and CDR2 FQNEAQ (reference sequence). The DNA of the CDR3 is TGTGCCAGCAGCCGGGTTGGAGGTCAAGATACGCAGTATTTT. It specifies CASSRVGGQDTQYF.

The chain carries TRBV28 and TRBJ2-1; 8 nucleotides agree with TRBD2. The CDR3 sequence is 14 residues long. The germline V gene encodes CDR1 MDHEN and CDR2 SYDVKM. Unmatched junction bases numbered 3, after V lost 8 bases and J lost 0 bases. CDR3 nucleotide sequence: TGTGCCAGCCAAAGCGGGAGCTCCTACAATGAGCAGTTCTTC. The encoded protein is CASQSGSSYNEQFF.

This clonotype has only a few counts. The V call is TRBV5-1, the J call TRBJ2-6; no firm D call. Trimming cost V 1 base and J 3 bases, with 11 bases left between them. Germline assignment: CDR1 SGHRS and CDR2 YFSETQ. The CDR3 runs 16 residues. In nucleotides, the CDR3 is TGCGCCAGCAGCTTGTTCGATTATGGTGGGGCCAACGTCCTGACTTTC. Residues: CASSLFDYGGANVLTF.

The chain uses TRBV21-1 and TRBJ2-1. The tail of the sequence fits TRBJ2-7 better, so the J call may be wrong. TRBV21-1 is classified as a pseudogene. There are 11 residues in the CDR3. The CDR3 region is CARHRYNEQYF. The CDR3 DNA follows: TGTGCCCGACACCGATACAATGAGCAGTACTTC.

The rearrangement joins TRBV15 to TRBJ2-7; D unclear. In germline, CDR1 is LNHNV, CDR2 YYDKDF (reference sequence). V was trimmed by 0 bases and J by 2 bases, leaving 11 bases between them. The CDR3 has 15 residues. CDR3 region: CATSRDPLEAYEQYF. The CDR3 DNA sequence: TGTGCCACCAGCAGAGATCCCCTAGAGGCCTACGAGCAGTACTTC.

V usage is TRBV20-1 and J usage is TRBJ1-5; the match to TRBD1 covers 8 bases. Germline values: CDR1 DFQATT, CDR2 SNEGSKA (reference sequence). The CDR3 length is 17 residues. J lost 0 bases, V lost 1 base, and 8 bases had no gene match. CDR3 protein: CSARGQGLRYSNQPQHF. The CDR3 nucleotides are TGCAGTGCTAGAGGACAGGGGTTAAGGTATAGCAATCAGCCCCAGCATTTT.

This chain joins TRBV10-3 and TRBJ2-3; 8 nucleotides agree with TRBD2. Germline V CDR1 and CDR2: ENHRY, SYGVKD. The CDR3 runs 14 residues. J gave up 4 bases and V 2 bases, and 2 bases lay outside the gene matches. The CDR3 DNA follows: TGTGCCATCAGTGAGGGACTAGCACCAGATACGCAGTATTTT. It encodes CAISEGLAPDTQYF.

V gene TRBV7-2 combines with J gene TRBJ2-7; the D gene is possibly TRBD2 (6 bases). The CDR3 has 15 amino acids. V was trimmed by 5 bases and J by 0 bases, leaving 14 bases between them. Germline CDR1 SGHTA, CDR2 FQGNSA. The CDR3 sequence is CASSRDSDRSYEQYF. CDR3 nucleotides: TGTGCCAGCAGCCGGGACTCTGACCGCTCCTACGAGCAGTACTTC. The full variable domain, its missing parts supplied by reference TRBV7-2 and TRBJ2-7, is GAGVSQSPSNKVTEKGKDVELRCDPISGHTALYWYRQSLGQGLEFLIYFQGNSAPDKSGLPSDRFSAERTGGSVSTLTIQRTQQEDSAVYLCASSRDSDRSYEQYFGPGTRLTVT.

This clonotype was detected a few times. CDR3 in amino acids: CASSAQGPSSGANVLTF. The DNA for the CDR3 is TGCGCCAGCAGCGCACAAGGGCCCAGCTCTGGGGCCAACGTCCTGACTTTC. The chain is built from TRBV5-1 and TRBJ2-6; D ambiguous. The V and J ends lost 4 bases and 0 bases respectively, with 14 bases between them. The V gene's germline CDR1 is SGHRS and CDR2 YFSETQ. The CDR3 extends over 17 amino acids. The variable domain in full, with the rest retrieved from reference TRBV5-1 and TRBJ2-6, is KAGVTQTPRYLIKTRGQQVTLSCSPISGHRSVSWYQQTPGQGLQFLFEYFSETQRNKGNFPGRFSGRQFSNSRSEMNVSTLELGDSALYLCASSAQGPSSGANVLTFGAGSRLTVL.

The count of this clonotype is one. This rearrangement joins TRBV28 to TRBJ1-1, with a weak D call TRBD1 (5 bases). The CDR3 has 15 amino acids. CDR1 is MDHEN and CDR2 is SYDVKM in the germline V gene. Trimming shortened V by 4 bases and J by 6 bases, and 18 bases separated the two germline ends. The CDR3: CASSSPDYRTSEAFF. The DNA of the CDR3 is TGTGCCAGCAGTTCCCCAGATTACAGGACGTCTGAAGCTTTCTTT.

This clonotype was counted at least ten times. The V gene is TRBV12-3 or TRBV12-4, the J gene TRBJ2-7; no reliable D call. The CDR3 has 11 residues. The ends were cut back, 5 bases at V and 4 bases at J, with 6 bases in the middle. CDR3 sequence (DNA): TGTGCCAGCAGTCCAAGTTACGAGCAGTACTTC. Translating gives CASSPSYEQYF.

The sample holds a few counts of this clonotype. The rearrangement links TRBV7-2 to TRBJ1-4; 10 bases are shared with TRBD1. The CDR3 length is 17 residues. Unmatched junction bases numbered 6, after V lost 5 bases and J lost 0 bases. Germline CDR1 is SGHTA and CDR2 is FQGNSA. In DNA, the CDR3 is TGTGCCAGCAGCCGACAGGGGGCAGGCCCAACTAATGAAAAACTGTTTTTT. Its translation is CASSRQGAGPTNEKLFF.

This chain uses TRBV4-2 with TRBJ2-5, with a possible D match to TRBD2 (6 bases). The V gene lost 4 bases and the J gene lost 11 bases, with 20 bases spanning the gap. Looked up from germline, CDR1 is LGHNA and CDR2 is YNFKEQ. The CDR3 length is 14 residues. DNA of the CDR3: TGTGCCAGCAGCCCCCTAGGGAGGTCTAATGAGCAGTACTTC. Its protein product is CASSPLGRSNEQYF.

A word on this clonotype: Compared with germline, one end of the junction differs, possibly owing to a read error. This chain joins TRBV7-2 and TRBJ2-1; 15 nucleotides match TRBD2. CDR3 length: 16 amino acids. CDR1 is SGHTA, CDR2 FQGNSA, per germline. The CDR3 DNA is TGTGCTAGCAGCCACGGACTAGCGGGAGGGCCAAGTGAGCAGTTCTTC. This codes for CASSHGLAGGPSEQFF.

This clonotype came up many times. The rearrangement uses TRBV27 and TRBJ2-5; D uncertain. Germline V gives CDR1 MNHEY, CDR2 SMNVEV (reference sequence). The CDR3 has 11 amino acids. V lost 0 bases to trimming and J lost 7 bases, with 3 bases between them. Written as DNA, the CDR3 is TGTGCCAGCAGTTTATCGGGGACCCAGTACTTC. Its translation: CASSLSGTQYF.

The chain combines TRBV27 with TRBJ2-1; 7 bases line up with TRBD2. This CDR3 region has 14 residues. Germline V gene sequence: CDR1 MNHEY, CDR2 SMNVEV (reference sequence). J was trimmed by 5 bases and V by 8 bases; bases with no gene match: 9. The DNA for the CDR3 is TGTGCCAGCTATCCTAGCGGCAAAAACAATGAGCAGTTCTTC. Protein: CASYPSGKNNEQFF.

This chain connects TRBV29-1 to TRBJ2-7, with D hard to call. CDR1 is SQVTM, CDR2 ANQGSEA, per germline. The CDR3 is made up of 12 amino acids. V lost 6 bases, J lost 7 bases, and 16 bases lay in between. CDR3 DNA sequence: TGCAGCGTCCTCGGACGGAACAATGAGCAGTACTTC. Translation gives CSVLGRNNEQYF.

This clonotype was recorded a few times. This chain links TRBV2 with TRBJ2-3; no firm D call. Germline CDR1 and CDR2: SNHLY and FYNNEI. This CDR3 is built from 12 residues. V lost 7 bases, J lost 2 bases, and 7 bases lay in between. The CDR3 loop reads CASNTNTDTQYF. CDR3 DNA sequence: TGTGCCAGCAACACTAACACAGATACGCAGTATTTT.

The chain uses TRBV20-1 and TRBJ1-1; D uncertain. The CDR3 consists of 15 residues. Looked up from germline, CDR1 is DFQATT and CDR2 is SNEGSKA (reference sequence). The V gene lost 1 base and the J gene lost 3 bases, with 15 bases spanning the gap. CDR3 region: CSARGRKGGDTEAFF. The CDR3 DNA reads TGCAGTGCTAGAGGACGAAAAGGCGGGGACACTGAAGCTTTCTTT.

The chain uses TRBV5-1 and TRBJ2-3, with 10 positions matching TRBD1. The V gene's germline CDR1 is SGHRS and CDR2 YFSETQ. This CDR3 spans 14 amino acids. V was pared by 4 bases and J by 4 bases, with 3 bases of the junction left unmatched. The CDR3 is CASSGGTGADTQYF. DNA of the CDR3: TGCGCCAGCAGCGGTGGGACAGGGGCAGATACGCAGTATTTT.

The chain uses TRBV7-2 and TRBJ2-3; TRBD2 aligns across 9 bases. The CDR3 extends over 16 amino acids. CDR1 and CDR2 from the germline V gene are SGHTA and FQGNSA. Trimming removed 5 bases from V and 4 bases from J; junction bases left unmatched: 10. The CDR3 reads CASSHEGGLASDTQYF. In nucleotides, the CDR3 is TGTGCCAGCAGCCACGAGGGGGGACTAGCCTCAGATACGCAGTATTTT.

J is TRBJ2-2 and V is TRBV4-3; no reliable D call. The V end lost 4 bases, the J end lost 4 bases, and 13 bases lay between the germline ends. The CDR3 is 15 residues long. The germline V gene has CDR1 LGHNA and CDR2 YSLEER. The CDR3 protein is CASSRERPGTGELFF. The CDR3 DNA sequence: TGCGCCAGCAGCCGAGAACGGCCGGGCACCGGGGAGCTGTTTTTT.

There are a few counts of this clonotype. The chain couples TRBV19 to TRBJ2-5; the D is unclear. The CDR3 loop spans 13 amino acids. V lost 7 bases and J lost 4, with 13 bases in between. Germline CDR1 reads LNHDA; CDR2 reads SQIVND (reference sequence). CDR3 sequence (DNA): TGTGCCAGTACCGGCAGGAAGGGAGAGACCCAGTACTTC. Protein product: CASTGRKGETQYF.

This clonotype came up a few times. The chain employs TRBV20-1 and TRBJ2-4, with D unresolved. V lost 2 bases, J lost 0 bases, and 11 bases lay in between. The CDR3 is 15 residues long. CDR1 is DFQATT and CDR2 is SNEGSKA in the germline V gene (reference sequence). CDR3 protein: CSARKETLAKNIQYF. The DNA of the CDR3 is TGCAGTGCTAGAAAAGAGACGCTAGCCAAAAACATTCAGTACTTC.

This sequence joins TRBV9 and TRBJ2-1; possibly TRBD1 or TRBD2 for D (5 bases each). The J call may be in error: the DNA end matches TRBJ2-7 better. Germline V lookup: CDR1 SGDLS, CDR2 YYNGEE. This CDR3 has 16 residues. The CDR3 sequence: CASSPLGTSGPIEQYF. CDR3 nucleotide sequence: TGTGCCAGCAGCCCCTTGGGGACGAGCGGTCCAATTGAGCAGTACTTC.

The CDR3 DNA is TGTGCCAGCAGTTTTACTGTGTCTAGCGACAATGAGCAGTACTTC. Protein product: CASSFTVSSDNEQYF. The rearrangement links TRBV12-3 or TRBV12-4 to TRBJ2-7; a weak D match, TRBD2 (6 bases). The CDR3 contains 15 residues. Trimming pared 3 bases from V and 7 bases from J, leaving 19 bases between.

This clonotype has only a few counts. The V and J genes are TRBV6-1 and TRBJ1-1; unclear D gene. CDR1 MNHNS and CDR2 SASEGT come from the germline V gene. Trimming cost V 2 bases and J 10 bases, with 14 bases left between them. The CDR3 spans 13 residues. The CDR3 is CASSEMRTNSAFF. The DNA of the CDR3 is TGTGCCAGCAGTGAAATGCGGACCAACTCAGCTTTCTTT.